This TCR beta chain was recovered during a study of T-cell reconstitution after alpha-beta-depleted transplantation in children. Regarding the study as a whole: About two months after transplant, alpha-beta T cells reportedly came from several hundred expanded graft clones.

This clonotype was detected many times. The antigen is undetermined. Per germline, CDR1 MNHEY and CDR2 SVGEGT. Trimming at V came to 7 bases and at J to 5 bases, leaving 4 bases not matched to a gene. There are 14 residues in the CDR3. Library preparation (for TCRbeta) was performed with unique molecular identifiers. TCRdb passed the PCR reads through MiXCR, listing each CDR3 protein once. Of 190,000 or so distinct CDR3 sequences listed, about 6% are singletons. This chain joins TRBV6-2 or TRBV6-3 and TRBJ2-1, with 11 bases fitting TRBD2. The sample here was PBMCs, taken before TCRalphabeta/CD19-depleted stem cell transplant. The source of this sequence is a girl in the first two years of life with combined immunodeficiency, due to receive a stem cell transplant. The DNA of the CDR3 is TGTGCCAGCATCTTAGCGGGGGGGGACAATGAGCAGTTCTTC. This sequence encodes CASILAGGDNEQFF.